This passage covers 13 T cell receptor delta chains from one sample sequenced in a study of gamma-delta chains in newborns, infants, children. TCRdb called clones from the reads again using CATT. The repertoire consists of around 3,000 delta-chain clones, with roughly 3% occurring once and the leading ten covering 6.5%. Sequencing was done on a sample of blood. The receptors shown here come from a child who was a newborn, infant or young child, either healthy, febrile or measles-vaccinated (not recorded which).

By share of the sample, this clone is medium-sized. The same CDR3 also results from other DNA sequences found in this sample. V usage is TRDV2 and J usage is TRDJ1; 9 bases line up with TRDD3. This CDR3 contains 14 residues. With 3 bases clipped from V and 3 bases from J, the junction kept 4 bases outside the gene matches. CDR1 and CDR2 (germline): GEAIGNYY, EKD. For the CDR3, the DNA is TGTGCCTGTGACGTACTGGGGGAGTCCGATAAACTCATCTTT. It yields the protein CACDVLGESDKLIF.

This clone has just a few counts. A much larger clone sits a single nucleotide away, making a read error possible. Other DNA sequences in this sample translate to the same CDR3. The V and J genes are TRDV2 and TRDJ1, with unresolved D. The length of the CDR3 is 15 residues. V was clipped by 1 base and J by 1 base, with 12 bases between them. The germline V gene has CDR1 GEAIGNYY and CDR2 EKD. CDR3 loop: CACDTVGASTDKLIF. The CDR3 nucleotides read TGTGCCTGTGACACGGTAGGTGCAAGCACCGATAAACTCATCTTT.

This clone was seen a few times. This sample includes further DNA sequences coding for the same CDR3. The rearrangement uses TRDV2 and TRDJ1; TRDD3 agrees at 10 bases. J was trimmed by 5 bases and V by 2 bases; bases with no gene match: 16. The CDR3 spans 18 residues. Per the germline V gene, CDR1 is GEAIGNYY and CDR2 is EKD. The CDR3 is CACDKLGDSPPGRDKLIF. The CDR3 nucleotides are TGTGCCTGTGACAAGCTGGGGGATAGCCCCCCAGGGCGAGATAAACTCATCTTT.

To note about this clone: One base away lies a much larger clone, so this may be a sequencing read error. The V gene is TRDV2, the J gene TRDJ1; 10 positions agree with TRDD3. Germline V gene lookup returns CDR1 GEAIGNYY and CDR2 EKD. The CDR3 runs 16 residues. The CDR3 DNA sequence: TGTGCCCGTGACACCCTCACTGGGGGATCCCGTCCCAGACTCATCTTT. Its translation is CARDTLTGGSRPRLIF.

By proportion, this clone is medium-sized (0.01 to 0.1%). V is TRDV2 and J is TRDJ1; D may be TRDD3 (5 bases). The germline gives CDR1 GEAIGNYY, CDR2 EKD. The CDR3 runs to 16 residues. The V end was cut by 4 bases, the J end by 0 bases, with 17 bases between. CDR3 bases: TGTGCCTGTGATCCGCTATATGGGGACTACACCGATAAACTCATCTTT. Translating gives CACDPLYGDYTDKLIF.

With regard to this clone: Since a much larger clone is just one base distant, this may be a read error. Other DNA sequences within the sample encode an identical CDR3. The V gene is TRDV2, the J gene TRDJ1; 13 bases agree with TRDD3. The germline V gene has CDR1 GEAIGNYY and CDR2 EKD. This CDR3 spans 16 amino acids. DNA of the CDR3: TGTGCCTGTGACGCCTTACTGGGGGATACGCCCGATAAACTCATTTTT. Protein sequence: CACDALLGDTPDKLIF.

Remarks on this clone: At one end the junction does not follow the germline gene, possibly because of a read error. The chain uses TRDV2 and TRDJ1, with a tentative D call TRDD3 (6 bases). The CDR3 contains 18 residues. Germline CDR1 GEAIGNYY, CDR2 EKD. The CDR3 coding sequence is TGTGCCCGTGACACGGTTCCTGTGGCTGGGGAAAACATCGATAAACTCATCTTT. Translated, it gives CARDTVPVAGENIDKLIF.

For this clone: This may be a read error, as it is one base from a much larger clone. The same CDR3 is also encoded by other DNA sequences in this sample. The rearrangement uses TRDV2 and TRDJ1; D is possibly TRDD3 (6 bases). This CDR3 spans 19 amino acids. CDR1 is GEAIGNYY, CDR2 EKD, per germline. V was clipped by 0 bases and J by 0 bases, with 22 bases between them. The CDR3 sequence: CACDTVRRLGDIHTDKLIF. In nucleotides, the CDR3 is TGTGCCTGTGACACCGTAAGGAGACTGGGAGATATTCACACCGATAAACTCATCTTT.

The CDR3 DNA sequence: TGTGCCTGTGACACACTCGCCCTGGGGACCACCACCGATAAACTCATCTTT. It translates to CACDTLALGTTTDKLIF. This chain connects TRDV2 to TRDJ1, with a possible D match to TRDD3 (6 bases). This CDR3 region has 17 residues. Germline values: CDR1 GEAIGNYY, CDR2 EKD. Trimming pared 1 base from V and 1 base from J, leaving 18 bases between.

This clone has more than one count but fewer than ten. A much bigger clone sits one base away, suggesting this may be a read error. CDR3 region: CACDLITTGGSESDKLIF. The CDR3 DNA reads as TGTGCCTGTGACCTTATTACTACTGGGGGATCGGAGAGCGATAAACTCATCTTT. This sequence joins TRDV2 and TRDJ1, with 10 bases lining up with TRDD3. The CDR3 runs 18 residues. V trimming: 3 bases; J trimming: 4 bases; junction bases outside the gene matches: 16. Germline lookup yields CDR1 GEAIGNYY and CDR2 EKD.

In the case of this clone: A much larger clone sits a single nucleotide away, making a read error possible. The gene calls are TRDV2 and TRDJ1, with D tentatively TRDD3 (6 bases). Germline loops: CDR1 GEAIGNYY, CDR2 EKD. The germline V and J ends were trimmed by 4 bases and 7 bases, with 27 bases remaining between them. The CDR3 has 17 residues. CDR3 amino acids: CACEPLIASPGEVKLIF. The CDR3, as DNA: TGTGCCTGTGAACCGCTTATCGCTTCCCCTGGGGAAGTTAAACTCATCTTT.

This clone qualifies as medium-sized. This chain links TRDV2 with TRDJ1; 13 bases line up with TRDD3. The CDR3 length is 19 residues. The V segment lost 0 bases and the J segment 4 bases; nucleotides outside the gene matches: 13. Germline V lookup: CDR1 GEAIGNYY, CDR2 EKD. CDR3: CACDTVPDTGGYVSDKLIF. The CDR3 coding sequence is TGTGCCTGTGACACCGTACCCGATACTGGGGGATACGTTAGCGATAAACTCATCTTT.

This clone has more than one count but fewer than ten. A far larger clone is only one base removed, so a read error is likely. V gene TRDV2 combines with J gene TRDJ1, with 8 positions matching TRDD3. The trim removed 5 bases at V and 2 bases at J, leaving 9 bases unmatched. CDR1 is GEAIGNYY and CDR2 is EKD in the germline V gene. The CDR3 has 15 residues. CDR3 region: CACGPLLGATDKLIF. CDR3 nucleotide sequence: TGTGCCTGTGGCCCCCTACTGGGGGCTACCGATAAACTCATCTTT.